Following are 14 T cell receptor beta chains from one sample sequenced in a study of cytomegalovirus exposure and HLA in healthy donors. Both 60 Vbeta primers and 13 Jbeta primers went into the PCR. Method: immunoSEQ multiplex PCR; TCRdb's copy keeps in-frame clones and lacks some. In the table there are more than 95,000 clones, about 80% of which are singletons. Sequenced input: PBMCs. The origin of the receptors is a woman aged 40-49 years in good health and CMV-seronegative.

This clone was seen more than once but under ten times. The rearrangement uses TRBV28 and TRBJ2-5; D perhaps matches TRBD2 (7 bases). The J call may be wrong; the DNA end is better matched by TRBJ2-7. This CDR3 contains 15 residues. Germline values: CDR1 MDHEN, CDR2 SYDVKM. CDR3 nucleotides: TGTGCCAGCAGTCCGGGGGGCTCATTAGGTTACGAGCAGTACTTC. Translating it yields CASSPGGSLGYEQYF.

The chain carries TRBV6-1 and TRBJ1-5; 7 nucleotides match TRBD1. The trim removed 7 bases at V and 10 bases at J, leaving 7 bases unmatched. CDR1 MNHNS and CDR2 SASEGT come from the germline V gene. The CDR3 has 12 amino acids. CDR3 nucleotide sequence: TGTGCCAGCATACACAGGGGTGAACCCCAGCATTTT. It yields the protein CASIHRGEPQHF.

The chain employs TRBV21-1 and TRBJ2-7; the D call TRBD2 from the table was never checked on the DNA. TRBV21-1 is a documented pseudogene. The CDR3 consists of 17 residues. This CDR3 is CASLFPQNSPSSYEQYF. The CDR3 bases are TGTGCCAGTCTATTTCCTCAAAATTCCCCATCTTCCTACGAGCAGTACTTC.

The gene calls are TRBV5-1 and TRBJ2-3; D perhaps matches TRBD1 (6 bases). Per germline, CDR1 SGHRS and CDR2 YFSETQ. The CDR3 is 11 residues long. Trimming removed 7 bases at V and 4 bases at J, with 7 bases between. The CDR3 protein is CASGGPDTQYF. The CDR3 DNA follows: TGCGCCAGCGGGGGCCCAGATACGCAGTATTTT.

The V gene is TRBV4-3, the J gene TRBJ1-4; D call uncertain. Trimming removed 2 bases at V and 8 bases at J, with 9 bases between. Germline V gene data show CDR1 as LGHNA and CDR2 as YSLEER. CDR3 length: 13 amino acids. The CDR3 DNA sequence: TGCGCCAGCAGCCAACCCCGCGGAGAAAAACTGTTTTTT. Encoded protein: CASSQPRGEKLFF.

In this sample, this clone turned up a few times. This chain uses TRBV7-8 with TRBJ2-7; D unclear. With 5 bases removed from V and 3 bases from J, the gap between germline ends came to 17 bases. This CDR3 region has 15 residues. The V gene's germline CDR1 is SGHVS and CDR2 FQNEAQ. DNA of the CDR3: TGTGCCAGCAGCCCTAGACGCCTACCCTTCTACGAGCAGTACTTC. Residues: CASSPRRLPFYEQYF.

This clone came up once. CDR3 coding DNA: TGTGCCTGCTCCCCTGGGACAGGTAGTTACAATGAGCAGTTCTTC. It specifies CACSPGTGSYNEQFF. V usage is TRBV27 and J usage is TRBJ2-1; 8 bases align to TRBD1. Unmatched junction bases numbered 13, after V lost 11 bases and J lost 4 bases. The germline gives CDR1 MNHEY, CDR2 SMNVEV (reference sequence). The CDR3 is 15 residues long.

In regard to this clone: The junction shows a germline mismatch at one end, possibly a read error. CDR3 region: CASSKLGNPGQGARQETQYF. CDR3 nucleotides: TGTGCTAGCAGCAAACTAGGGAACCCGGGACAGGGGGCGAGGCAAGAGACCCAGTACTTC. The chain carries TRBV7-7 and TRBJ2-5; 12 nucleotides agree with TRBD1. Germline values: CDR1 SSHAT, CDR2 FNYEAQ (reference sequence). The CDR3 spans 20 residues.

The CDR3 nucleotides are TGTGCCAGCAGCTTAGGCAGGAACCAAGAGACCCAGTACTTC. Protein sequence: CASSLGRNQETQYF. V gene TRBV7-8 combines with J gene TRBJ2-5; D is unclear. The V gene lost 1 base and the J gene lost 0 bases, with 6 bases spanning the gap. Germline CDR1 reads SGHVS; CDR2 reads FQNEAQ. This CDR3 contains 14 residues.

The rearrangement uses TRBV5-1 and TRBJ1-4; 10 bases map to TRBD1. Trimming cost V 4 bases and J 6 bases; bases outside gene matches: 3. From germline, CDR1 is SGHRS and CDR2 YFSETQ. The CDR3 length is 14 residues. The CDR3 region has the DNA TGCGCCAGCAGCATCGGACAGGGGGATGAAAAACTGTTTTTT. This sequence encodes CASSIGQGDEKLFF. Looking up the rest from reference TRBV5-1 and TRBJ1-4 gives the full variable domain: KAGVTQTPRYLIKTRGQQVTLSCSPISGHRSVSWYQQTPGQGLQFLFEYFSETQRNKGNFPGRFSGRQFSNSRSEMNVSTLELGDSALYLCASSIGQGDEKLFFGSGTQLSVL.

V is TRBV28 and J is TRBJ2-3; a weak D match, TRBD1 (5 bases). CDR1 and CDR2 (germline): MDHEN, SYDVKM. V lost 6 bases, J lost 2 bases, and 18 bases lay in between. The CDR3 is 16 residues long. The CDR3 DNA is TGTGCCAGCAGCTCGCCTGGGGCGTGGCCCACAGATACGCAGTATTTT. Translated: CASSSPGAWPTDTQYF.

This chain links TRBV19 with TRBJ2-1; tentative D call: TRBD2 (5 bases). Trimming took off 3 bases at V and 5 bases at J, with 14 bases between the two ends. Germline V lookup: CDR1 LNHDA, CDR2 SQIVND (reference sequence). The CDR3 is made up of 15 amino acids. The CDR3 bases are TGTGCCAGTAGTATGTTGAGGGATCTGGACAATGAGCAGTTCTTC. It is translated as CASSMLRDLDNEQFF.

There are a few counts of this clone. This chain joins TRBV11-2 and TRBJ2-1; possibly TRBD1 for D (7 bases). Germline CDR1 is SGHAT and CDR2 is FQNNGV. CDR3 length: 16 residues. The V and J ends lost 5 bases and 2 bases respectively, with 16 bases between them. The CDR3 is CASSPGGAGPYNEQFF. DNA of the CDR3: TGTGCCAGCAGCCCAGGGGGAGCGGGCCCCTACAATGAGCAGTTCTTC.

The chain couples TRBV4-3 to TRBJ2-1, with no clear D. Germline V CDR1 and CDR2: LGHNA, YSLEER. V lost 3 bases to trimming and J lost 0 bases, with 9 bases between them. The CDR3 loop spans 15 amino acids. CDR3: CASSQERLSYNEQFF. CDR3 nucleotide sequence: TGCGCCAGCAGCCAGGAGCGACTCTCCTACAATGAGCAGTTCTTC.